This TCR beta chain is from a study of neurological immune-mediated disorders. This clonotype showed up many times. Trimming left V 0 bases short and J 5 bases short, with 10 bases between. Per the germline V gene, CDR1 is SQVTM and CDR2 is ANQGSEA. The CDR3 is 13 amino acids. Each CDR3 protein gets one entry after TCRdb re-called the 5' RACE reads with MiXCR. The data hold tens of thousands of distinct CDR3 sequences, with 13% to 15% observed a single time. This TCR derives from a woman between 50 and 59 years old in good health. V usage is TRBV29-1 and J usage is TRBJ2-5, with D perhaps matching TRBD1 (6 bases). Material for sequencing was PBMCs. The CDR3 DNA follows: TGCAGCGTTGAAGATACAGGGTCGGAGACCCAGTACTTC. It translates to CSVEDTGSETQYF.